Shown below are 14 T cell receptor beta chains from a single sample sequenced in a study of regulatory T cells in long-lasting Graves disease. Indicated time point: newly diagnosed GD, antithyroid drugs for less than 3 months. The authors made the TCR library using RNA they extracted from PBMCs. Sequencing libraries for TCR beta were prepared with iRepertoire HTBI primers and Arm-PCR of CDR3 regions. TCRdb passed the multiplex PCR reads through MiXCR, listing each CDR3 protein once. In the table there are a few hundred thousand distinct CDR3 sequences, roughly 13% of which are singletons. These data were also filed under a second study, of T cells in Graves' hyperthyroidism and ophthalmopathy.

Sequenced material: peripheral blood mononuclear cells (PBMCs), taken at new diagnosis, from a patient treated with antithyroid drugs. Source of these receptors: a man aged 25-40 years with Graves disease.

In this sample, this clonotype turned up many times. The J gene is TRBJ1-2, the V gene TRBV30, with D perhaps TRBD1 (6 bases). V was cut by 3 bases and J by 7 bases, with 18 bases left in between. The CDR3 runs 14 residues. Per germline, CDR1 GTSNPN and CDR2 SVGIG (reference sequence). The CDR3: CAWRRDGRGPGYTF. The CDR3 nucleotides are TGTGCCTGGAGGAGAGATGGCAGGGGCCCTGGCTACACCTTC.

There are many counts of this clonotype. The V gene is TRBV20-1, the J gene TRBJ2-7, with D perhaps TRBD2 (7 bases). There are 15 residues in the CDR3. The ends were cut back, 5 bases at V and 0 bases at J, with 17 bases in the middle. Germline CDR1 is DFQATT and CDR2 is SNEGSKA (reference sequence). CDR3 in DNA: TGCAGTGCTCCCCGGGGGGCGACGAGCTCCTACGAGCAGTACTTC. Its translation is CSAPRGATSSYEQYF.

Details on this clonotype: A junction boundary mismatches the germline segment, possibly from a read error. The chain recombines TRBV10-3 with TRBJ1-2; D might be TRBD1 (5 bases). CDR1 is ENHRY and CDR2 is SYGVKD in the germline V gene. CDR3 length: 16 residues. As DNA, the CDR3 is TGTGCCACCAGTGAAGCGCTCGTGGGGGGAAAGTCTGGCTACACCTTC. Protein sequence: CATSEALVGGKSGYTF.

This clonotype was seen many times. The chain joins TRBV29-1 to TRBJ2-1; 8 bases fit TRBD2. Germline CDR1 is SQVTM and CDR2 is ANQGSEA. The trim removed 7 bases at V and 12 bases at J, leaving 8 bases unmatched. This CDR3 has 11 residues. For the CDR3, the DNA is TGCAGCGGGCATACCAGCGGGAGGCAGTTCTTC. Its protein product is CSGHTSGRQFF.

This clonotype was picked up many times. The V gene is TRBV12-5, the J gene TRBJ2-3; a possible D gene is TRBD2 (6 bases). The length of the CDR3 is 12 residues. The V gene's germline CDR1 is LGHNT and CDR2 FRNRAP. The CDR3: CASGLSTDTQYF. In nucleotides, the CDR3 is TGTGCCAGCGGGCTCAGCACAGATACGCAGTATTTT. The full variable domain, rest sourced from reference TRBV12-5 and TRBJ2-3, is DARVTQTPRHKVTEMGQEVTMRCQPILGHNTVFWYRQTMMQGLELLAYFRNRAPLDDSGMPKDRFSAEMPDATLATLKIQPSEPRDSAVYFCASGLSTDTQYFGPGTRLTVL.

Regarding this clonotype: A much larger clone differs from this one at a single base, so this may be a read error. The chain couples TRBV25-1 to TRBJ2-7; D not resolved. The germline V gene has CDR1 MGHDK and CDR2 SYGVNS. Trimming removed 0 bases from V and 6 bases from J, with 18 bases in between. There are 16 residues in the CDR3. CDR3 nucleotides: TGTGCCAGCAGTGAATATGGCGAAACAGTTTCTGGCGAGCAGTACTTC. Translation: CASSEYGETVSGEQYF.

CDR3 region: CASRQSDLYEQYF. Written as DNA, the CDR3 is TGTGCCAGCAGACAGAGCGACTTGTACGAGCAGTACTTC. This rearrangement joins TRBV27 to TRBJ2-7; D is unresolved. Between the trimmed V and J ends, which lost 6 bases and 4 bases, there was a span of 13 bases. The CDR3 runs to 13 residues. In germline, CDR1 is MNHEY, CDR2 SMNVEV (reference sequence).

In this sample, this clonotype turned up many times. The V call is TRBV7-9, the J call TRBJ2-3, with no clear D. Germline lookup yields CDR1 SEHNR and CDR2 FQNEAQ (reference sequence). The CDR3 is 12 residues long. The CDR3 nucleotides are TGTGCTTACACGGGCGAGACAGATACGCAGTATTTT. It yields the protein CAYTGETDTQYF.

This clonotype was observed a handful of times. The gene calls are TRBV12-3 or TRBV12-4 and TRBJ2-3; a possible D gene is TRBD2 (6 bases). V gave up 6 bases and J gave up 1 base, with 11 bases separating them. The CDR3 extends over 14 amino acids. The CDR3 spells CASRPSARTDTQYF. The CDR3 DNA follows: TGTGCCAGCAGGCCTAGCGCCCGCACAGATACGCAGTATTTT.

This CDR3 is CASSLVRQGRKTQYF. In nucleotides, the CDR3 is TGTGCCAGCAGCTTAGTGAGGCAGGGGCGGAAGACCCAGTACTTC. The chain combines TRBV7-6 with TRBJ2-5, with TRBD1 as a possible D gene (6 bases). This CDR3 has 15 residues. The germline gives CDR1 SGHVS, CDR2 FNYEAQ. Trimming removed 1 base at V and 6 bases at J, with 15 bases between. The complete variable domain, with remaining parts taken from reference TRBV7-6 and TRBJ2-5, reads GAGVSQSPRYKVTKRGQDVALRCDPISGHVSLYWYRQALGQGPEFLTYFNYEAQQDKSGLPNDRFSAERPEGSISTLTIQRTEQRDSAMYRCASSLVRQGRKTQYFGPGTRLLVL.

V is TRBV7-9 and J is TRBJ2-3, with TRBD2 identical over 12 bases. V was clipped by 2 bases and J by 2 bases; unmatched bases: 11. Germline CDR1 and CDR2: SEHNR and FQNEAQ (reference sequence). This CDR3 spans 19 amino acids. The CDR3: CASSLIALAGGPNTDTQYF. CDR3 sequence (DNA): TGTGCCAGCAGCTTAATAGCCCTAGCGGGAGGGCCTAACACAGATACGCAGTATTTT.

This clonotype was seen a handful of times. This chain connects TRBV11-3 to TRBJ1-1; D perhaps matches TRBD1 (5 bases). Looked up from germline, CDR1 is SGHNT and CDR2 is YENEEA. The germline V and J ends were trimmed by 2 bases and 6 bases, with 13 bases remaining between them. CDR3 length: 14 residues. The CDR3 region has the DNA TGTGCCAGCAGCTTATCGGGGGTTTCGGCTGAAGCTTTCTTT. Encoded protein: CASSLSGVSAEAFF.

This chain connects TRBV24-1 to TRBJ2-1, with D unclear. Germline V lookup: CDR1 KGHDR, CDR2 SFDVKD. V was trimmed by 0 bases and J by 2 bases, leaving 4 bases between them. This CDR3 contains 14 residues. CDR3 residues: CATSDLGPYNEQFF. In nucleotides, the CDR3 is TGTGCCACCAGTGATTTGGGGCCCTACAATGAGCAGTTCTTC.

Many counts were recorded for this clonotype. This chain links TRBV7-2 with TRBJ2-7; 11 nucleotides match TRBD2. Germline V lookup: CDR1 SGHTA, CDR2 FQGNSA. The CDR3 sequence is 17 residues long. The J segment lost 1 base and the V segment lost 4 bases, leaving 9 bases of the junction unmatched. CDR3 residues: CASSSTGTSGLSYEQYF. CDR3 DNA: TGTGCCAGCAGCTCCACCGGGACTAGCGGACTATCCTACGAGCAGTACTTC.